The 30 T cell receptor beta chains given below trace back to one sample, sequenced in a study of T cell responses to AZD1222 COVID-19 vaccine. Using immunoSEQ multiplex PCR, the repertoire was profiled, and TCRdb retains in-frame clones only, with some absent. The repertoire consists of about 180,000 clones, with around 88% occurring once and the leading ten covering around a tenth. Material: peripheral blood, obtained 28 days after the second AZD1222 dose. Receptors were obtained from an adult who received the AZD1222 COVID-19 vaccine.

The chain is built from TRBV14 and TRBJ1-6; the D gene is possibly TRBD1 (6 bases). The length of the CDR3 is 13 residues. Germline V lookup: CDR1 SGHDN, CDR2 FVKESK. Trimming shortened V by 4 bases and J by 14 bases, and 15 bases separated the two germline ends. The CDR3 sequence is CASSRRTRDTLHF. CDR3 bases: TGTGCCAGCAGCCGAAGAACTCGGGACACCCTCCACTTT.

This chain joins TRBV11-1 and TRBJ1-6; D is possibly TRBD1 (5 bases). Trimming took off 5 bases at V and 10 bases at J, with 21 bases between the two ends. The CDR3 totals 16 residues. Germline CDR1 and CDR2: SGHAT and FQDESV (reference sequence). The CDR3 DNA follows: TGTGCCAGCAGCCCGGCCCGGGCCTCAAAGGGGTCACCCCTCCACTTT. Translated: CASSPARASKGSPLHF.

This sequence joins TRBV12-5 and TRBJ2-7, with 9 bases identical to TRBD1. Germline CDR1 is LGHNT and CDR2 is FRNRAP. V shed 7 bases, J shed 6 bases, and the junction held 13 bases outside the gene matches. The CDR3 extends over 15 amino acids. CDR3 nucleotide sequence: TGTGCTAGTGCCCTATCCGGGACAGGGCCTCGCGAGCAGTACTTC. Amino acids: CASALSGTGPREQYF.

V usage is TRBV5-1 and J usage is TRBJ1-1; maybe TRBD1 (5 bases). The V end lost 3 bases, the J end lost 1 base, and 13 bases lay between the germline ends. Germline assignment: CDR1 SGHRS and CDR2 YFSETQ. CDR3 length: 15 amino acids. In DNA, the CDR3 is TGCGCCAGCAGCTCCAATCTGGGGCCGAACACTGAAGCTTTCTTT. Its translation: CASSSNLGPNTEAFF.

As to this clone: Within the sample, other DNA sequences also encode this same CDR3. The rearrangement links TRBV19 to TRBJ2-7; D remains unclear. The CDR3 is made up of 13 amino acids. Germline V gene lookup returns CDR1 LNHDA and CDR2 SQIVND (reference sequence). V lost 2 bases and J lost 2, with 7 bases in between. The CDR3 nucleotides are TGTGCCAGTAGTATACTCGGAACCTACGAGCAGTACTTC. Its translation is CASSILGTYEQYF. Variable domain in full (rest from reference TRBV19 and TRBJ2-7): DGGITQSPKYLFRKEGQNVTLSCEQNLNHDAMYWYRQDPGQGLRLIYYSQIVNDFQKGDIAEGYSVSREKKESFPLTVTSAQKNPTAFYLCASSILGTYEQYFGPGTRLTVT.

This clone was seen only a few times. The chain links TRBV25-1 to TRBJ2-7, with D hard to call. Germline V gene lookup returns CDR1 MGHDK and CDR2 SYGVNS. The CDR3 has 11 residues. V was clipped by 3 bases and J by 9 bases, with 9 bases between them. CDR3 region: CASSDLAAQYF. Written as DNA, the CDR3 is TGTGCCAGCAGTGATCTGGCGGCGCAGTACTTC.

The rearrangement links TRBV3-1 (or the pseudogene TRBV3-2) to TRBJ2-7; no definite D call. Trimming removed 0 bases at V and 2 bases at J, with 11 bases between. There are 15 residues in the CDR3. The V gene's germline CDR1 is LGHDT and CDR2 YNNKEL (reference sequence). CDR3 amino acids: CASSQDLTPTYEQYF. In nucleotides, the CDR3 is TGTGCCAGCAGCCAAGATCTGACACCCACCTACGAGCAGTACTTC.

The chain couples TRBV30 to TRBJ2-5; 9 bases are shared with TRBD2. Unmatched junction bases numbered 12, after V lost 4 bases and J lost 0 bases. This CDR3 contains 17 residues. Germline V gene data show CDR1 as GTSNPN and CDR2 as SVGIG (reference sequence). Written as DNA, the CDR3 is TGTGCCTGGAACTGGCGGGGGGGCCGGGTGGACCAAGAGACCCAGTACTTC. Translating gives CAWNWRGGRVDQETQYF. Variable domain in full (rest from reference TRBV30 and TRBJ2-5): SQTIHQWPATLVQPVGSPLSLECTVEGTSNPNLYWYRQAAGRGLQLLFYSVGIGQISSEVPQNLSASRPQDRQFILSSKKLLLSDSGFYLCAWNWRGGRVDQETQYFGPGTRLLVL.

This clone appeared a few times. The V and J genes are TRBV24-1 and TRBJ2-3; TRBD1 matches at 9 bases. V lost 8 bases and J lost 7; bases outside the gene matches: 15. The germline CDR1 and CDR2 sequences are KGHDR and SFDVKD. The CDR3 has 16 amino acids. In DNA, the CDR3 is TGTGCCACCACCCGTACCAAGGGGACAGGGCATAATACGCAGTATTTT. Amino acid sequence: CATTRTKGTGHNTQYF.

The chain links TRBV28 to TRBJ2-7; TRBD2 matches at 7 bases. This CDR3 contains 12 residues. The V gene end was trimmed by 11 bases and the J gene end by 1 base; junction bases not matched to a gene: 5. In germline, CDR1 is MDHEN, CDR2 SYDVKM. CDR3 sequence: CASTGRSYEQYF. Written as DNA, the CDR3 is TGTGCCTCGACCGGGAGGTCCTACGAGCAGTACTTC. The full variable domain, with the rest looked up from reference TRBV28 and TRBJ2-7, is DVKVTQSSRYLVKRTGEKVFLECVQDMDHENMFWYRQDPGLGLRLIYFSYDVKMKEKGDIPEGYSVSREKKERFSLILESASTNQTSMYLCASTGRSYEQYFGPGTRLTVT.

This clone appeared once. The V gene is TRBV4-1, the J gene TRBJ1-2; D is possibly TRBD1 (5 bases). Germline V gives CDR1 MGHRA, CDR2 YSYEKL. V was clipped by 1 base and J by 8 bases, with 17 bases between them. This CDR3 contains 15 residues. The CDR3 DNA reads TGCGCCAGCAGCCAAGTGGGACCGACGCCAGGGGGCTACACCTTC. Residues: CASSQVGPTPGGYTF.

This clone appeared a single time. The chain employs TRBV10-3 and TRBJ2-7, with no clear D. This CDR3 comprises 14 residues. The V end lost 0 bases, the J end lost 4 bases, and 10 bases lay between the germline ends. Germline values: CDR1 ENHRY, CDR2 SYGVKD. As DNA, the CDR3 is TGTGCCATCAGTGAGTCCTTACAGCTGTACGAGCAGTACTTC. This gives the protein CAISESLQLYEQYF.

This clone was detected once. The CDR3 protein is CASSLGTSGGANVLTF. In DNA form, the CDR3 reads TGTGCCAGCAGCTTAGGGACTAGCGGTGGGGCCAACGTCCTGACTTTC. The chain couples TRBV7-6 to TRBJ2-6; TRBD2 agrees at 10 bases. Germline CDR1 reads SGHVS; CDR2 reads FNYEAQ. With V trimmed by 1 base and J by 3 bases, 0 bases remained unmatched. This CDR3 is built from 16 residues.

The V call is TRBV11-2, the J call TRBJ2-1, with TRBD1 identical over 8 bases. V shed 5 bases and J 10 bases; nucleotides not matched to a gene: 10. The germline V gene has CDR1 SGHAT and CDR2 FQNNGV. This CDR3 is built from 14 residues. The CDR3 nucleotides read TGTGCCAGCAGCCTGACAGGGGTCGTTAGGGAGCAGTTCTTC. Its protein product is CASSLTGVVREQFF.

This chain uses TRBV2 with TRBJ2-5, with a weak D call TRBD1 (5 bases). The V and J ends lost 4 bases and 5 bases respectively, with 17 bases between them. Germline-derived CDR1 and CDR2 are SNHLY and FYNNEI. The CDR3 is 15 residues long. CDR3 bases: TGTGCCAGCAGTGCAGGCACAGGACGAGAGGAGACCCAGTACTTC. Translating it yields CASSAGTGREETQYF.

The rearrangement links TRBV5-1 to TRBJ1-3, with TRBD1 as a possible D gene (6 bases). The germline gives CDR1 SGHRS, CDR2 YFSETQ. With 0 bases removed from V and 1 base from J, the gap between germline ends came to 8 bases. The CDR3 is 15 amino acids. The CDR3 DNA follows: TGCGCCAGCAGCTTGGTACAGGGATCTGGAAACACCATATATTTT. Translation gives CASSLVQGSGNTIYF.

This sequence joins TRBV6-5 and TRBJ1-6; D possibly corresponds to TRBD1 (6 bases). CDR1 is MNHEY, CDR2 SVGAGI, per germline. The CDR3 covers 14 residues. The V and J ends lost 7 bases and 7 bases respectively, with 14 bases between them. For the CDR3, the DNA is TGTGCCAGCACCTTACCGACAGGCAATTCACCCCTCCACTTT. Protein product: CASTLPTGNSPLHF.

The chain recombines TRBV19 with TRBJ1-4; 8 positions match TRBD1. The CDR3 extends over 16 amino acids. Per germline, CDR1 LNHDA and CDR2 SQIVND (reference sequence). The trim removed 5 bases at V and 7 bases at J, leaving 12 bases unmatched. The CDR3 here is CASSPDRAPEGEKLFF. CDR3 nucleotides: TGTGCCAGTAGTCCGGACAGGGCCCCTGAGGGTGAAAAACTGTTTTTT.

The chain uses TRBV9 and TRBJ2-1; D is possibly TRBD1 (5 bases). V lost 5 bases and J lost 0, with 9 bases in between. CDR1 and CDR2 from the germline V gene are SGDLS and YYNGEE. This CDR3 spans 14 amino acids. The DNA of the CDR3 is TGTGCCAGCAGAGAGACAGACTCCTACAATGAGCAGTTCTTC. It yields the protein CASRETDSYNEQFF.

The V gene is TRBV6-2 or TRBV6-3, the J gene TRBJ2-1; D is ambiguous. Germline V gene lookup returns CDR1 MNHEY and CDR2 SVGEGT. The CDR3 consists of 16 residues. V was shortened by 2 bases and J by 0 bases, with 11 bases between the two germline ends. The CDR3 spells CASSYQAAYSYNEQFF. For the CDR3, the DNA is TGTGCCAGCAGTTACCAGGCAGCCTACTCCTACAATGAGCAGTTCTTC.

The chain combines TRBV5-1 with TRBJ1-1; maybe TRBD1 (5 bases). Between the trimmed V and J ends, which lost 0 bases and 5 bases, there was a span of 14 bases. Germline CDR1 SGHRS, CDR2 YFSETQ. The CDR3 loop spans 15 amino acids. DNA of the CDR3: TGCGCCAGCAGCTTGGAGAGCAGGGTCGAAACTGAAGCTTTCTTT. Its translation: CASSLESRVETEAFF. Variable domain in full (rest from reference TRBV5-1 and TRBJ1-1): KAGVTQTPRYLIKTRGQQVTLSCSPISGHRSVSWYQQTPGQGLQFLFEYFSETQRNKGNFPGRFSGRQFSNSRSEMNVSTLELGDSALYLCASSLESRVETEAFFGQGTRLTVV.

The CDR3 spells CAWRGANSYNEQFF. In DNA, the CDR3 is TGTGCCTGGAGAGGGGCGAACTCCTACAATGAGCAGTTCTTC. The V gene is TRBV30, the J gene TRBJ2-1, with a weak D call TRBD1 (5 bases). Trimming removed 3 bases at V and 0 bases at J, with 9 bases between. This CDR3 has 14 residues. Germline V lookup: CDR1 GTSNPN, CDR2 SVGIG (reference sequence). The entire variable domain, with the rest obtained from reference TRBV30 and TRBJ2-1, is as follows: SQTIHQWPATLVQPVGSPLSLECTVEGTSNPNLYWYRQAAGRGLQLLFYSVGIGQISSEVPQNLSASRPQDRQFILSSKKLLLSDSGFYLCAWRGANSYNEQFFGPGTRLTVL.

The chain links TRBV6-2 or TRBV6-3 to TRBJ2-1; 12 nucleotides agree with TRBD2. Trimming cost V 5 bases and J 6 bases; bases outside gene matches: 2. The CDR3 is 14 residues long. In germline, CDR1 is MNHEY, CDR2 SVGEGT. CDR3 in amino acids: CASSGLAGTNEQFF. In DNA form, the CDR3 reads TGTGCCAGCAGTGGACTAGCGGGGACCAATGAGCAGTTCTTC.

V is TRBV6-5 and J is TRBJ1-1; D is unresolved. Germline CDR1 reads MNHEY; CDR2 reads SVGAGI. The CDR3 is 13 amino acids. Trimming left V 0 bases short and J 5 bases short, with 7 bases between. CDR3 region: CASSYSGLTEAFF. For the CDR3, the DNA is TGTGCCAGCAGTTACTCAGGGTTAACTGAAGCTTTCTTT.

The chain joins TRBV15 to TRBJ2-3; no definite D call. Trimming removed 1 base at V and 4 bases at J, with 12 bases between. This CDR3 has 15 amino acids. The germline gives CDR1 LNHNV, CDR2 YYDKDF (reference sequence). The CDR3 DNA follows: TGTGCCACCAGCAGAGGCGGCAGTAGCCCAGATACGCAGTATTTT. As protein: CATSRGGSSPDTQYF.

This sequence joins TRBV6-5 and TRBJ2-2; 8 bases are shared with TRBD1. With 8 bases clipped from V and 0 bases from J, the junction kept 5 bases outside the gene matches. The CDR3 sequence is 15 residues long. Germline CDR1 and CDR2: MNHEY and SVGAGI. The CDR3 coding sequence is TGTGCCAGCCCGCGGGACAGGACGAACACCGGGGAGCTGTTTTTT. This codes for CASPRDRTNTGELFF.

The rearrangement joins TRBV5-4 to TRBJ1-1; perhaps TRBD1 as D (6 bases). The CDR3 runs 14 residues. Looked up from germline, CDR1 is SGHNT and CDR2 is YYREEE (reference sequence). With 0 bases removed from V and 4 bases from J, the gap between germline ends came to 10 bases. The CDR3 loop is CASSLAGVLTEAFF. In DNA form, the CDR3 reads TGTGCCAGCAGCTTGGCAGGGGTACTCACTGAAGCTTTCTTT.

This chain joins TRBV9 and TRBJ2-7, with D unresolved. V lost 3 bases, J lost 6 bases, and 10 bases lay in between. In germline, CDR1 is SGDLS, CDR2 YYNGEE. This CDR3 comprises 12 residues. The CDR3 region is CASSAVWGEQYF. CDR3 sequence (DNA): TGTGCCAGCAGCGCAGTCTGGGGCGAGCAGTACTTC. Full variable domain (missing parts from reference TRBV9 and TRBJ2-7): DSGVTQTPKHLITATGQRVTLRCSPRSGDLSVYWYQQSLDQGLQFLIQYYNGEERAKGNILERFSAQQFPDLHSELNLSSLELGDSALYFCASSAVWGEQYFGPGTRLTVT.

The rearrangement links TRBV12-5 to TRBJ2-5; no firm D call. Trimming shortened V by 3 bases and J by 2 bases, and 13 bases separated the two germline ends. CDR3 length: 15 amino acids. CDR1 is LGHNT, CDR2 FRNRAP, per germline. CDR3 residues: CASGLGRGTQETQYF. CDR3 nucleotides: TGTGCTAGTGGTTTAGGACGAGGAACGCAAGAGACCCAGTACTTC.

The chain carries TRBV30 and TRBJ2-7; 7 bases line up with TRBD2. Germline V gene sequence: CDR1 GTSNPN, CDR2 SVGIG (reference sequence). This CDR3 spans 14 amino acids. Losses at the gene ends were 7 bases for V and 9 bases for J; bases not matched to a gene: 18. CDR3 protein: CASALGGTQSGQYF. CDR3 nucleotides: TGTGCCTCCGCCCTGGGGGGGACCCAGAGTGGGCAGTACTTC.